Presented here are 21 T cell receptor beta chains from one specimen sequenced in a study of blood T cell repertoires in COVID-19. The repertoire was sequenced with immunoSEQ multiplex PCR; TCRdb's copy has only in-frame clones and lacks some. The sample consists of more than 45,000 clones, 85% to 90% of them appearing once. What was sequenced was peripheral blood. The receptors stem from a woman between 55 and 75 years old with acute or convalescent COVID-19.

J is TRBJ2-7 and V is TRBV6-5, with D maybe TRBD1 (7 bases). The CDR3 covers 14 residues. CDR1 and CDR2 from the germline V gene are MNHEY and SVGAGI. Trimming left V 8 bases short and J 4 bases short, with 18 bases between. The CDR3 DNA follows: TGTGCCAGCGGTACAGGGGCAGGAGGGTACGAGCAGTACTTC. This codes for CASGTGAGGYEQYF.

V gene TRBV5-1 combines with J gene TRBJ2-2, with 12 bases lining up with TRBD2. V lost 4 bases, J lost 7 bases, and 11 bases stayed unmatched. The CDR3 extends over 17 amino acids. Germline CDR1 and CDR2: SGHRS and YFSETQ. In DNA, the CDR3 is TGCGCCAGCAGCGGGGCCTGGACTAGCGGGGTTGGCGGGGAGCTGTTTTTT. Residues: CASSGAWTSGVGGELFF.

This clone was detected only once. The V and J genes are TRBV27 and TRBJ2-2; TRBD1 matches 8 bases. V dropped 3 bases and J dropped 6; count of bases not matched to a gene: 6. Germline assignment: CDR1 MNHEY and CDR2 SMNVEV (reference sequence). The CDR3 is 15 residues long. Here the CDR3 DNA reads TGTGCCAGCAGTTTTGTCAGGGGGCGGCCCGGGGAGCTGTTTTTT. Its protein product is CASSFVRGRPGELFF.

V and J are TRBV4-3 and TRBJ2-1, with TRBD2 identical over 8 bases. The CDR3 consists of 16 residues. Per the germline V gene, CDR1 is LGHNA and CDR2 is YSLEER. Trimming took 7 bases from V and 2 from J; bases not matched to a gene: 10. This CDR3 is CASKEAGDKPYNEQFF. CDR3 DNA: TGCGCCAGCAAGGAAGCGGGAGACAAACCCTACAATGAGCAGTTCTTC.

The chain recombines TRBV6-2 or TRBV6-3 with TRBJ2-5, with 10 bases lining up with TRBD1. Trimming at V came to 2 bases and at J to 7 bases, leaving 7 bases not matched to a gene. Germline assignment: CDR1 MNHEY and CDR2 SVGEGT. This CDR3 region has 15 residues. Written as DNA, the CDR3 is TGTGCCAGCAGTTACCCTAGGGACAGGGGACGGACCCAGTACTTC. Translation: CASSYPRDRGRTQYF.

The CDR3 bases are TGTGCCAGCAGCCCAGGGGGGACAACCACCGGGGAGCTGTTTTTT. It encodes CASSPGGTTTGELFF. This rearrangement joins TRBV7-3 to TRBJ2-2; perhaps TRBD1 as D (7 bases). V lost 5 bases to trimming and J lost 4 bases, with 14 bases between them. CDR1 SGHTA and CDR2 FQGTGA come from the germline V gene. The CDR3 contains 15 residues.

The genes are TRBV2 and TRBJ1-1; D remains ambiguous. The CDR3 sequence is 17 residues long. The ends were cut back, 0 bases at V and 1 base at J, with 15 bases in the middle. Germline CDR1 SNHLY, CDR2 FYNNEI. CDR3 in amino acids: CASSEALQEHQNTEAFF. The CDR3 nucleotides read TGTGCCAGCAGTGAAGCGCTTCAAGAACACCAGAACACTGAAGCTTTCTTT.

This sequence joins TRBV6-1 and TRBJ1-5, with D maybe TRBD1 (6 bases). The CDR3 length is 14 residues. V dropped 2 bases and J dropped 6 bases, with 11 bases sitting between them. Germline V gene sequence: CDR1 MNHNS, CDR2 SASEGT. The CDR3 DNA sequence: TGTGCCAGCAGTGAAACAGGACAGTCTCAGCCCCAGCATTTT. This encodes CASSETGQSQPQHF.

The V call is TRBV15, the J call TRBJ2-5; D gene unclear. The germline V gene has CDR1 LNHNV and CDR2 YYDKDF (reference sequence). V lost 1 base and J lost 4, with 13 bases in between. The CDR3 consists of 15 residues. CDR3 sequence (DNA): TGTGCCACCAGCAGAGTTGGGCCAGGTGGAGAGACCCAGTACTTC. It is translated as CATSRVGPGGETQYF.

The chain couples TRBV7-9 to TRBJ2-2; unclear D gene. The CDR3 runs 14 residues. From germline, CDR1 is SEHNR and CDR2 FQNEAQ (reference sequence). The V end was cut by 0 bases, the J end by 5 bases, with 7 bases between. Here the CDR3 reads CASSLASGTGELFF. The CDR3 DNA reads TGTGCCAGCAGCTTAGCTTCCGGGACCGGGGAGCTGTTTTTT.

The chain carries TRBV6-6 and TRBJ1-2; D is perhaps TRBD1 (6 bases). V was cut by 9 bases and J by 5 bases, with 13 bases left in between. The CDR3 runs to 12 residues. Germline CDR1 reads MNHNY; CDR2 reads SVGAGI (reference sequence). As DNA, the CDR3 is TGTGCCAGTACCCAACAGGGTTATGGCTACACCTTC. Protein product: CASTQQGYGYTF.

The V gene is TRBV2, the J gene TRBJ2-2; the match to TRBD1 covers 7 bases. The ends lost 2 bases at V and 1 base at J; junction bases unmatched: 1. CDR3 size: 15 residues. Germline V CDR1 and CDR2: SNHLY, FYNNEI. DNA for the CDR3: TGTGCCAGCAGTGAACACAGGGGGAACACCGGGGAGCTGTTTTTT. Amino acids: CASSEHRGNTGELFF.

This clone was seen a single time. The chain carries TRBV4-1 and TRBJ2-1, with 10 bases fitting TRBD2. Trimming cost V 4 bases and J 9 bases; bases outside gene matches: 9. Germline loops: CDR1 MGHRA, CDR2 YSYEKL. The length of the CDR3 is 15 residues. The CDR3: CASSLTSGVTGEQFF. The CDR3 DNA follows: TGCGCCAGCAGCCTAACTAGCGGGGTCACGGGTGAGCAGTTCTTC.

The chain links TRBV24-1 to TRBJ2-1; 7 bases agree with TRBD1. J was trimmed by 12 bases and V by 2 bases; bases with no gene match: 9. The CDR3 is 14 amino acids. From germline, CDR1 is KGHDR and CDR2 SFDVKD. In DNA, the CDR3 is TGTGCCACCAGTGATTACGGGACAGCTGGGGTGCAGTTCTTC. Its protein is CATSDYGTAGVQFF.

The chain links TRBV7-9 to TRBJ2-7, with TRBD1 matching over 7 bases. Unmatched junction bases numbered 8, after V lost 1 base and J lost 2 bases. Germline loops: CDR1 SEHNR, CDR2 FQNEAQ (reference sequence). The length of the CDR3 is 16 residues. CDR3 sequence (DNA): TGTGCCAGCAGCTTAGATTTTGACAGGGCGGCCTACGAGCAGTACTTC. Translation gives CASSLDFDRAAYEQYF.

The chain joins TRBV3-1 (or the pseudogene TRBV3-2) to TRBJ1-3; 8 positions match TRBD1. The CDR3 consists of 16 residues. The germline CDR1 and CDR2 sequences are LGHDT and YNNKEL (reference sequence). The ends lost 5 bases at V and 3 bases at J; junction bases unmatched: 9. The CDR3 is CASSSTGVRFGNTIYF. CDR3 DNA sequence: TGTGCCAGCAGCTCGACAGGGGTTCGCTTTGGAAACACCATATATTTT.

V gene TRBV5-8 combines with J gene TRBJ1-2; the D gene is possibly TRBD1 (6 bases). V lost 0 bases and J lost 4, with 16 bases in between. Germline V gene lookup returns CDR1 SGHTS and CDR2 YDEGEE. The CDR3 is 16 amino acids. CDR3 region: CASSLGGQILRYGYTF. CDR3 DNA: TGTGCCAGCAGCTTGGGTGGACAGATACTACGCTATGGCTACACCTTC.

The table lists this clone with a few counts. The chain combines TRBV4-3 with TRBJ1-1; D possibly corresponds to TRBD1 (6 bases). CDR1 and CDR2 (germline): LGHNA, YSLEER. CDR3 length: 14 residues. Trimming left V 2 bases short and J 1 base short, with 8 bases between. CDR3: CASSQRTANTEAFF. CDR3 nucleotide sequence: TGCGCCAGCAGCCAACGGACAGCGAACACTGAAGCTTTCTTT.

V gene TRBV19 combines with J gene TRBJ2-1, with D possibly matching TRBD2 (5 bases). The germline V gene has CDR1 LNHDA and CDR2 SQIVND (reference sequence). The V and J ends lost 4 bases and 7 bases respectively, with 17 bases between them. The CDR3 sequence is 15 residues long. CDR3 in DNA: TGTGCCAGTAGTACCGATCCTTCTCGGGGAAATGAGCAGTTCTTC. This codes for CASSTDPSRGNEQFF.

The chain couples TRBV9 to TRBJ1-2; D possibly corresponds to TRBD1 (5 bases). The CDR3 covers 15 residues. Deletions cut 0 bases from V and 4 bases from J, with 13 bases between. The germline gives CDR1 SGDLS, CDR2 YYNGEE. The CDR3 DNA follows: TGTGCCAGCAGCGTAGGGGGCCCGGAAATCTATGGCTACACCTTC. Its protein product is CASSVGGPEIYGYTF.

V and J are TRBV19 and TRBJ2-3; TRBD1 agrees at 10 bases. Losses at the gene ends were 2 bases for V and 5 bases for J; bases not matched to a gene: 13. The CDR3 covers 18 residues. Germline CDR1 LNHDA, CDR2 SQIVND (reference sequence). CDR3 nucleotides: TGTGCCAGTAGTATACCTCGCTTCAGGGACAGGGGTGAAGATACGCAGTATTTT. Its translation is CASSIPRFRDRGEDTQYF.